This T cell receptor beta chain is from a study of blood T cell repertoires in COVID-19. In the study overall: From T cells, B-cell-depleted T cells, or PBMCs came the material, which was cDNA or gDNA.

CDR1 and CDR2 from the germline V gene are MNHNY and SVGAGI (reference sequence). The CDR3 spans 15 residues. Unmatched junction bases numbered 8, after V lost 5 bases and J lost 6 bases. Source study methods: Estimation of nucleated cell counts relied on the amplification of reference gene primers. Profiled with immunoSEQ multiplex PCR; TCRdb holds only in-frame clones, not every one. Clonal size and the V and J genes are those of that table, whereas D and trimming came from the DNA. The table has about 110,000 clones, roughly 80% seen once; the top ten hold roughly 4.6%. The sequenced sample consisted of peripheral blood. The TCR comes from a human donor in a cohort sampled during active COVID-19. The J gene is TRBJ2-4, the V gene TRBV6-6; TRBD2 aligns across 9 bases. The CDR3 DNA reads as TGTGCCAGCAGTGACATGGGACTAGCTAGAAACATTCAGTACTTC. Protein: CASSDMGLARNIQYF.